This is a list of T cell receptor beta chains from one sample in a study of T cells in localized non-small cell lung cancer. Measured with immunoSEQ multiplex PCR; TCRdb has only the in-frame clones, and not every one. The sample consists of approximately 83,000 clones, 88% of them appearing once. Sample: peripheral blood, taken before any cancer treatment. Receptors were obtained from a woman aged 40 to 75 with stage I squamous cell lung carcinoma. CDR3s include the opening cysteine and the closing phenylalanine or tryptophan. The D gene is left open where the match is weak. Not all rows give a size; the values are once, few, many and, for expanded clones, a class.

clone size | J gene | D gene | V gene | CDR3 protein | CDR3 DNA
once | TRBJ2-5 | - | TRBV5-1 | CASSLAVGETQYF | TGCGCCAGCAGCTTGGCGGTCGGAGAGACCCAGTACTTC
- | TRBJ2-7 | TRBD1 | TRBV5-1 | CASSFGQARYEQYF | TGCGCCAGCAGCTTCGGACAGGCCCGCTACGAGCAGTACTTC
- | TRBJ1-2 | - | TRBV5-1 | CASSSHTGDPNYGYTF | TGCGCCAGCAGCTCTCACACAGGCGACCCTAACTATGGCTACACCTTC
- | TRBJ1-2 | - | TRBV6-1 | CASSEVGGNYGYTF | TGTGCCAGCAGTGAAGTAGGGGGGAACTATGGCTACACCTTC
- | TRBJ2-1 | TRBD2 | TRBV7-9 | CASSSPSSGGAEEDEQFF | TGTGCCAGCAGCTCCCCATCTAGCGGGGGGGCCGAAGAGGATGAGCAGTTCTTC
- | TRBJ2-5 | - | TRBV2 | CASSPGRETQYF | TGTGCCAGCAGTCCTGGCAGGGAGACCCAGTACTTC
- | TRBJ1-3 | TRBD1 | TRBV25-1 | CASSEFGGRGLGNTIYF | TGTGCCAGCAGTGAATTCGGGGGCAGGGGGCTAGGAAACACCATATATTTT
- | TRBJ2-5 | - | TRBV7-8 | CASSEISGADGTQYF | TGTGCCAGCAGTGAAATCTCCGGGGCCGATGGGACCCAGTACTTC
- | TRBJ2-7 | TRBD2 | TRBV5-6 | CASSSQYRKAGGYEQYF | TGTGCCAGCAGCTCACAATACCGAAAAGCGGGAGGGTACGAGCAGTACTTC
- | TRBJ1-2 | TRBD1 | TRBV19 | CASTAQGAYGYTF | TGTGCCAGTACCGCTCAGGGGGCCTATGGCTACACCTTC
few | TRBJ1-2 | TRBD1 | TRBV5-1 | CASSLGGTAGDGYTF | TGCGCCAGCAGCTTGGGGGGGACAGCCGGGGATGGCTACACCTTC
- | TRBJ1-1 | - | TRBV5-4 | CASSLAGRREAFF | TGTGCCAGCAGCTTGGCCGGGCGCCGGGAAGCTTTCTTT
- | TRBJ2-1 | - | TRBV9 | CASSVEPMNYNEQFF | TGTGCCAGCAGCGTAGAACCCATGAACTACAATGAGCAGTTCTTC
- | TRBJ2-5 | - | TRBV9 | CASSVGAGYQETQYF | TGTGCCAGCAGCGTAGGGGCGGGGTACCAAGAGACCCAGTACTTC
- | TRBJ2-7 | - | TRBV7-2 | CASSIGPVGEQYF | TGTGCCAGCAGCATTGGGCCAGTCGGAGAGCAGTACTTC
- | TRBJ2-5 | - | TRBV6-6 | CASSTTNQETQYF | TGTGCCAGCAGTACTACGAACCAAGAGACCCAGTACTTC